This T cell receptor beta chain originates from a study of human T cells and chemical hapten exposure (dated by TCRdb to the early 2020s). A note on the overall study: For sensitization, 2% DPC in acetone was applied to a roughly 2 cm by roughly 2 cm area of upper inner arm skin. Around 30 alopecia patients provided blood for TCR sequencing at one to four time points (pre-sensitization, 2, 6 and 24 weeks). Throughout the roughly 25-week study period, patients were also given weekly therapeutic DPC doses on the scalp. Blood samples were taken from patients before sensitization (week 0) and at 2, 6 and about 24 weeks after DPC sensitization. The mostly female patient cohort included alopecia areata with under or over 50% scalp involvement, alopecia totalis and alopecia universalis. Libraries were pooled for sequencing, and per-sample TCR yields varied mainly because of small differences in library volumes within the pool. In alopecia patients, the study followed how the peripheral blood TCR repertoire changed in vivo over primary and secondary sensitization to diphenylcyclopropenone (DPC), a hapten. Patch testing was done on the upper back using Finn chambers containing 0.01% DPC, and results were scored after 6 days according to International Contact Dermatitis Research Group standards. The full study reports these points: Because every patient had alopecia, a presumed autoimmune disease, the patients' immune response might differ from that of healthy individuals. Patch test score was positively correlated with the number of PT1 expanded TCRs, with significance at thresholds 8, 16 and 32 but not at 4. The number of TCRs above 1 in 1000 frequency did not change with DPC sensitization; there was no evidence of global repertoire structure alterations. Compared with pre-sensitization or healthy control sets, expanded TCRs formed significantly more large CDR3 similarity clusters, which is consistent with antigen-driven responses. Repeated subsampling changed both the strength of the expansion versus patch-test correlation and the threshold at which the correlation became significant.

The library was made by RACE. Reads for this sample came from a NextSeq 500. Library preparation attached unique molecular identifiers to individual cDNA molecules for quantitative, reproducible TCR counting. Both TCR alpha and TCR beta chains were sequenced from each blood RNA sample. The source study handled its data this way. A median of around 100,000 TCRs per sample was observed, with a range of 23,224 to 690,600. V, J and CDR3 annotation of the TCR reads was performed with the Decombinator software suite. For the PS versus PT1 abundance plots, all samples were subsampled to the same number of TCRs (28,000). Expanded TCRs were defined as absent before sensitization and observed at least eight times at the 2-week time point. The public reads were quality trimmed at Q25 with fastp and then assembled into clones with MiXCR by TCRdb, keeping productive beta chains. All rows with the same CDR3 protein become a single entry with the most common DNA and genes. The V and J calls follow TCRdb's processing rather than the paper's. This sample lists some 70,000 distinct CDR3 sequences; approximately 35% were detected once. Of the sample, approximately 9.1% is held by the ten largest clones.

This clonotype has ten or more counts. This clone's antigen is unknown. Base qualities are not recorded, but no much larger clone differs from it by a single base. There are 17 amino acids in the CDR3, from cysteine to phenylalanine inclusive. Only the CDR3 region is kept as DNA, spanning 51 bases read in frame from base 1. V was cut back by 2 bases and J by 4 bases, leaving a gap of 18 bases between them. The germline V gene (reference sequence) specifies DFQATT as CDR1 and SNEGSKA as CDR2. What the time point label conveys for this sample: patch test 1, 2 weeks after DPC sensitization. The intended sense of this specimen's treatment or condition label: therapeutic diphenylcyclopropenone sensitization with weekly scalp DPC. Blood at each patch-test visit was drawn before the patch test was applied. Eligible patients were aged 18 to 70, diagnosed with alopecia, deemed suitable for DPC therapy, and excluded if pregnant. Total RNA was extracted from unfractionated whole blood that had been collected in Tempus Blood RNA tubes.

Here the chain combines TRBV20-1 and TRBJ2-6; the D region is possibly TRBD1 or TRBD2, each matching across 7 bases. Material: whole blood, obtained in connection with sensitization to the hapten diphenylcyclopropenone (DPC). The receptor was isolated from a man aged 40-49 years with alopecia areata. Some clones in this sample may be carry-over from other donors' samples. The nucleotide sequence reads TGCAGTGCTAGAATGGCGACAGGGAGGGGAGGGGCCAACGTCCTGACTTTC. This yields the protein CSARMATGRGGANVLTF.